The present T cell receptor beta chain was sequenced within a study of T cell changes during pregnancy in multiple sclerosis. J gave up 2 bases and V 5 bases, and 10 bases lay outside the gene matches. CDR1 is SGHTA, CDR2 FQGNSA, per germline. The CDR3 is 17 residues long. Here immunoSEQ multiplex PCR was the method, and the copy in TCRdb shows in-frame clones only, minus some. The sample has some 40,000 clones; 85% to 90% are singletons. The material sequenced was peripheral blood, taken in the second trimester of pregnancy. This rearrangement joins TRBV7-2 to TRBJ2-3; TRBD2 matches 10 bases. The receptor comes from a female donor in good health, enrolled as a control in a pregnancy study. The CDR3 loop is CASSARTSGGVTDTQYF. DNA of the CDR3: TGTGCCAGCAGCGCCAGGACTAGCGGAGGGGTCACAGATACGCAGTATTTT.